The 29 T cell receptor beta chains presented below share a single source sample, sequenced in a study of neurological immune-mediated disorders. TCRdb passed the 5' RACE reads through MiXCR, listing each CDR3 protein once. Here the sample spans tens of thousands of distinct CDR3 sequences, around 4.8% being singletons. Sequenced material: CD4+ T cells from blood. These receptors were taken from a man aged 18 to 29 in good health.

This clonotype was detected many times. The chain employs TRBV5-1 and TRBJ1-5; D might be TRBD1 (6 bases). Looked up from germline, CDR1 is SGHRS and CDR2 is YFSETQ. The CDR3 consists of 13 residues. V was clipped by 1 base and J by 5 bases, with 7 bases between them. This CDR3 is CASSLRGDQPQHF. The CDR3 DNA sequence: TGCGCCAGCAGCTTGAGGGGGGATCAGCCCCAGCATTTT.

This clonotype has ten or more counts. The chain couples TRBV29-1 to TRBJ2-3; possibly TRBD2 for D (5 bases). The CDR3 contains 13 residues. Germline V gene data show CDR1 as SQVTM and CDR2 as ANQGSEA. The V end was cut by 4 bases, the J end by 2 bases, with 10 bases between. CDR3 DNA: TGCAGCGTTGTCGGGAAATACACAGATACGCAGTATTTT. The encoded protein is CSVVGKYTDTQYF.

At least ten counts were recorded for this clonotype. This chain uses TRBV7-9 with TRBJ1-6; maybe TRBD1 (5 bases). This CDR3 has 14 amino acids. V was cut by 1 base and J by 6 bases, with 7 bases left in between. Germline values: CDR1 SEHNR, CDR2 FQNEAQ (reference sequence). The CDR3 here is CASSLGQFNSPLHF. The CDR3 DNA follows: TGTGCCAGCAGCTTAGGACAGTTTAATTCACCCCTCCACTTT.

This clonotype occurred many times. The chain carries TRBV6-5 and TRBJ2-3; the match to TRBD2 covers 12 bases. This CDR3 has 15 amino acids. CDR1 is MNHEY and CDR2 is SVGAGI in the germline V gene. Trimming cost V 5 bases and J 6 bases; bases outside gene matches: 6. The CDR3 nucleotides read TGTGCCAGCAGTCGCTCCGGGACTAGCGGGGATACGCAGTATTTT. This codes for CASSRSGTSGDTQYF.

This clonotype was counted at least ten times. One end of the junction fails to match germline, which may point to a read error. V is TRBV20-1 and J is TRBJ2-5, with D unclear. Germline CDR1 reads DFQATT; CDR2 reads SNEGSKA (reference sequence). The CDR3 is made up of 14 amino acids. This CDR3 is CSASVRADQETQYF. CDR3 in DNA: TGCAGTGCTAGCGTTCGGGCAGACCAGGAGACCCAGTACTTC.

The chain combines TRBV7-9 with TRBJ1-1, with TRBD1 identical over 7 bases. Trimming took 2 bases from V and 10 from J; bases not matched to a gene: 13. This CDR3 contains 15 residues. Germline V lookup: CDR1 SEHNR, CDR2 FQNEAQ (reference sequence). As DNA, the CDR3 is TGTGCCAGCAGCTTAACCGCTGGGGGGACAGCCGGAGCTTTCTTT. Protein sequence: CASSLTAGGTAGAFF. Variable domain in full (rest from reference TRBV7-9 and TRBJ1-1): DTGVSQNPRHKITKRGQNVTFRCDPISEHNRLYWYRQTLGQGPEFLTYFQNEAQLEKSRLLSDRFSAERPKGSFSTLEIQRTEQGDSAMYLCASSLTAGGTAGAFFGQGTRLTVV.

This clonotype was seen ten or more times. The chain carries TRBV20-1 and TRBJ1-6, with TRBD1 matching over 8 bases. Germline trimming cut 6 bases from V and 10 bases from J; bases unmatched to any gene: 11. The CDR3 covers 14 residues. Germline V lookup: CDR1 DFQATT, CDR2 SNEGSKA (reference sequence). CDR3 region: CSADPDRDNSPLHF. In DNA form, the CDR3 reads TGCAGTGCGGATCCGGACAGGGACAACTCACCCCTCCACTTT.

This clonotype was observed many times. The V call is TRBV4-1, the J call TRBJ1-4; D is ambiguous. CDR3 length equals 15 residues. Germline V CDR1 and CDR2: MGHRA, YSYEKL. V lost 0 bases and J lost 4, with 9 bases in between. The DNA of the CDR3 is TGCGCCAGCAGCCAAGAAGGATATGTTAATGAAAAACTGTTTTTT. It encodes CASSQEGYVNEKLFF.

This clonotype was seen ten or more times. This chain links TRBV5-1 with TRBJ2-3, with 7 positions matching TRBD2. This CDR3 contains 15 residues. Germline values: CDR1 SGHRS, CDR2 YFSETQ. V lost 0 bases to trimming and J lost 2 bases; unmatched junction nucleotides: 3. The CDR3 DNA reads TGCGCCAGCAGCTTGGTGCGGGGGAACACAGATACGCAGTATTTT. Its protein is CASSLVRGNTDTQYF.

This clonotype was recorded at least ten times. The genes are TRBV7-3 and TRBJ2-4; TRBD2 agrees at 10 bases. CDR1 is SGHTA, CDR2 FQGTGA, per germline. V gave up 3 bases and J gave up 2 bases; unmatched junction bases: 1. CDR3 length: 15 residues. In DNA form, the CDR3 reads TGTGCCAGCAGCTTTAGCGGGGGGTCCAAAAACATTCAGTACTTC. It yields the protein CASSFSGGSKNIQYF. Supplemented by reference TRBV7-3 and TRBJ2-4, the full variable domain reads GAGVSQTPSNKVTEKGKYVELRCDPISGHTALYWYRQSLGQGPEFLIYFQGTGAADDSGLPNDRFFAVRPEGSVSTLKIQRTERGDSAVYLCASSFSGGSKNIQYFGAGTRLSVL.

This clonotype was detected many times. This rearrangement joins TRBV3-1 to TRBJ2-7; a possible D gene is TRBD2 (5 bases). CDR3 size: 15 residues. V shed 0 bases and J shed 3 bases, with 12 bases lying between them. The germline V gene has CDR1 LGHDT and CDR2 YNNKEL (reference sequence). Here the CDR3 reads CASSQEPGIDYEQYF. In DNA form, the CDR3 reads TGTGCCAGCAGCCAAGAGCCGGGAATCGACTACGAGCAGTACTTC.

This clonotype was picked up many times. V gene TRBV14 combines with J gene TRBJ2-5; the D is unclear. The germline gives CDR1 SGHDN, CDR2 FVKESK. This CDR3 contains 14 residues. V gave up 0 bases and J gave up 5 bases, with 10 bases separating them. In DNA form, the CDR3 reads TGTGCCAGCAGCCAAGATCACGGATGGGAGACCCAGTACTTC. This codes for CASSQDHGWETQYF.

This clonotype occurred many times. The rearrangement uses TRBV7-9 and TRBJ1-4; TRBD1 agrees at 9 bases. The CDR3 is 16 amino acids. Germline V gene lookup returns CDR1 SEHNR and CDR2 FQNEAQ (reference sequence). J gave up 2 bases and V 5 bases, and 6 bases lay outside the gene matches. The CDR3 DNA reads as TGTGCCAGCAGCGCCGGACAGGGGAACACTAATGAAAAACTGTTTTTT. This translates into CASSAGQGNTNEKLFF.

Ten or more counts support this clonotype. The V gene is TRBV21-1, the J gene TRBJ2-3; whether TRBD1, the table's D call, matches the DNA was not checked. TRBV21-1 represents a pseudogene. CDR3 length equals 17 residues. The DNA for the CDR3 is TGTGCCAGCAGCTCCGGGACAGGGACTCCCTCCACAGATACGCAGTATTTT. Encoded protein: CASSSGTGTPSTDTQYF.

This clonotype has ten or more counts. This chain's CDR3 is CASSHSRDRGEGYTF. CDR3 bases: TGCGCCAGCAGCCACAGTCGGGACAGGGGAGAGGGCTACACCTTC. The rearrangement uses TRBV4-1 and TRBJ1-2; 10 nucleotides agree with TRBD1. This CDR3 has 15 amino acids. The junction had 9 bases not matched to a gene; V was cut back by 3 bases and J by 8 bases. Germline CDR1 MGHRA, CDR2 YSYEKL.

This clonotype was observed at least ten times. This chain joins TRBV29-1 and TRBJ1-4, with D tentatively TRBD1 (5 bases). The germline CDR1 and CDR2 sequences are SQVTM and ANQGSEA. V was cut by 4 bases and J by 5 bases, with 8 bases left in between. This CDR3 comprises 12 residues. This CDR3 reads CSVVEGNEKLFF. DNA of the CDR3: TGCAGCGTTGTCGAGGGGAATGAAAAACTGTTTTTT.

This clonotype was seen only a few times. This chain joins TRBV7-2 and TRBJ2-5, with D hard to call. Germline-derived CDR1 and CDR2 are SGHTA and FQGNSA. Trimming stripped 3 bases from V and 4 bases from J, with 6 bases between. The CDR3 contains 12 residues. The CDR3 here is CASSFRRETQYF. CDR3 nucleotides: TGTGCCAGCAGCTTTCGTCGAGAGACCCAGTACTTC.

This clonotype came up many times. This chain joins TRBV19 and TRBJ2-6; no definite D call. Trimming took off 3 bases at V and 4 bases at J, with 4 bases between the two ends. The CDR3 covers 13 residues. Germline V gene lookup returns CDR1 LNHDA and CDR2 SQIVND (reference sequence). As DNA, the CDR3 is TGTGCCAGTAGTATCGTGGGGGCCAACGTCCTGACTTTC. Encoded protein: CASSIVGANVLTF. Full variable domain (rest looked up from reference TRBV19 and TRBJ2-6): DGGITQSPKYLFRKEGQNVTLSCEQNLNHDAMYWYRQDPGQGLRLIYYSQIVNDFQKGDIAEGYSVSREKKESFPLTVTSAQKNPTAFYLCASSIVGANVLTFGAGSRLTVL.

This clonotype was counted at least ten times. Here the CDR3 DNA reads TGTGCCAGCAGTTTAGGTTCTAGCGGGACCTACAATGAGCAGTTCTTC. This gives the protein CASSLGSSGTYNEQFF. The chain is built from TRBV12-3 or TRBV12-4 and TRBJ2-1; 9 nucleotides line up with TRBD2. The CDR3 extends over 16 amino acids. The junction had 3 bases not matched to a gene; V was cut back by 1 base and J by 2 bases.

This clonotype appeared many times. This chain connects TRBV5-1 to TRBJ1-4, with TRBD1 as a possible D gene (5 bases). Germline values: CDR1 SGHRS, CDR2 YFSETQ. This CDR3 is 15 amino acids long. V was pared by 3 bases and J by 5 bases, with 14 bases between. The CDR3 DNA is TGCGCCAGCAGCTCACGAGGGGTCTCCAATGAAAAACTGTTTTTT. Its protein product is CASSSRGVSNEKLFF.

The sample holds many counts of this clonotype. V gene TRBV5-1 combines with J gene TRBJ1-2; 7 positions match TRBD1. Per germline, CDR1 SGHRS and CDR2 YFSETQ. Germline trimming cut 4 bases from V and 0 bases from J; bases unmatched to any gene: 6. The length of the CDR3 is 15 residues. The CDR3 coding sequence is TGCGCCAGCAGCCCCGGGACAGAAGCTAACTATGGCTACACCTTC. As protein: CASSPGTEANYGYTF.

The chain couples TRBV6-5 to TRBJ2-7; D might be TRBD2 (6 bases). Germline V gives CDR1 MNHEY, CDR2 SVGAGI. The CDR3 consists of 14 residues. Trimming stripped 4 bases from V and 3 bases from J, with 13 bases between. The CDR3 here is CASSSIIGGYEQYF. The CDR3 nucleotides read TGTGCCAGCAGTTCTATTATCGGGGGCTACGAGCAGTACTTC.

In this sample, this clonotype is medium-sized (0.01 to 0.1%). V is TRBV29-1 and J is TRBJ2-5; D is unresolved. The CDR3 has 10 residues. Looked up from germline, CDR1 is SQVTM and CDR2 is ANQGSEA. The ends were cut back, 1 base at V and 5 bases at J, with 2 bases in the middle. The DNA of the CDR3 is TGCAGCGTTGAAGGGGAGACCCAGTACTTC. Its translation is CSVEGETQYF.

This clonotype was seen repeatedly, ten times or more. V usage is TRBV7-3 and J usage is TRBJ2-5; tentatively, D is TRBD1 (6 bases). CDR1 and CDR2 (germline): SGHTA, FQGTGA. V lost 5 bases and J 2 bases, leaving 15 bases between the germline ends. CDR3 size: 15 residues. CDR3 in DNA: TGTGCCAGCAGCCCGACCTCAGGGGTTCAAGAGACCCAGTACTTC. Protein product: CASSPTSGVQETQYF.

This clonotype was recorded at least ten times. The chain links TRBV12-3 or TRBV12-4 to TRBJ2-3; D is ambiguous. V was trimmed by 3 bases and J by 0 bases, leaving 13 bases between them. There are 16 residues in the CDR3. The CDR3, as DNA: TGTGCCAGCAGTTTGTCTCGTGCAACTAGCACAGATACGCAGTATTTT. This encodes CASSLSRATSTDTQYF.

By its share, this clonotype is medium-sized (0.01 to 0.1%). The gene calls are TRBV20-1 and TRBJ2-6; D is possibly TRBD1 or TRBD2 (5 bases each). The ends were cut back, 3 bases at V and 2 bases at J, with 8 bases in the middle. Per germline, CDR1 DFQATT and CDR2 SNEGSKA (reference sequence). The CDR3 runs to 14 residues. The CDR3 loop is CSASQGAGANVLTF. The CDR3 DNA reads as TGCAGTGCTAGCCAGGGAGCTGGGGCCAACGTCCTGACTTTC.

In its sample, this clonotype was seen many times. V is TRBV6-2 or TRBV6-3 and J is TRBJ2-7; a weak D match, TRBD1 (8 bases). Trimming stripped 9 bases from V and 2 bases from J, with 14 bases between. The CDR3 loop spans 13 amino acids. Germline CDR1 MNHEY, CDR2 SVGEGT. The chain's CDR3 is CASRTGTTYEQYF. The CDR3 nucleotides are TGTGCCAGTCGGACAGGGACTACCTACGAGCAGTACTTC.

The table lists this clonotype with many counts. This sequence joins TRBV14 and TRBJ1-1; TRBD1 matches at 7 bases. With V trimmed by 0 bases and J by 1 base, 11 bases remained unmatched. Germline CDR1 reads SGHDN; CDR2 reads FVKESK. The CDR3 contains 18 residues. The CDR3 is CASSQDLDFQGENTEAFF. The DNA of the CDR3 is TGTGCCAGCAGCCAAGATTTAGATTTTCAGGGGGAGAACACTGAAGCTTTCTTT.

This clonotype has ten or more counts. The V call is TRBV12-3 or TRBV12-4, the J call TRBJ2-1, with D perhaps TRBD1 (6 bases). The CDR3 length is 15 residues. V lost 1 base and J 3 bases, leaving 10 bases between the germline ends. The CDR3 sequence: CASSLGRGFYNEQFF. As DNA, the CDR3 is TGTGCCAGCAGTTTAGGCAGGGGCTTCTACAATGAGCAGTTCTTC.